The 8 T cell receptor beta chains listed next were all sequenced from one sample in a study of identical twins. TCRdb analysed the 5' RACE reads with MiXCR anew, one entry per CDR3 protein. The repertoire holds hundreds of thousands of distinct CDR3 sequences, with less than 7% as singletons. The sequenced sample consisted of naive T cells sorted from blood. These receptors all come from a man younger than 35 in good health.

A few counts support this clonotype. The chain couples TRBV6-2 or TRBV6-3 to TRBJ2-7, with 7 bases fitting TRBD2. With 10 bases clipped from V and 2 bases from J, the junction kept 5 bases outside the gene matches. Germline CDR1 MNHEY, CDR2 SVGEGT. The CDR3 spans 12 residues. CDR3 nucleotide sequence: TGTGCCACCCTGGGACTACCCTACGAGCAGTACTTC. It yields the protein CATLGLPYEQYF.

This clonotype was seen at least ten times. This CDR3 reads CSALSYNEQFF. The CDR3, as DNA: TGCAGCGCCCTCTCCTACAATGAGCAGTTCTTC. This sequence joins TRBV29-1 and TRBJ2-1; D not certain. The V and J ends lost 7 bases and 0 bases respectively, with 4 bases between them. The CDR3 has 11 residues. Germline assignment: CDR1 SQVTM and CDR2 ANQGSEA.

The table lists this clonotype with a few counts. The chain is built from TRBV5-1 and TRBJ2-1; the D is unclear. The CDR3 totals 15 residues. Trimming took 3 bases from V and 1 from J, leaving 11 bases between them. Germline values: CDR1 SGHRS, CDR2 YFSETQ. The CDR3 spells CASSSQEVSYNEQFF. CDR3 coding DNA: TGCGCCAGCAGCTCCCAAGAAGTTTCCTACAATGAGCAGTTCTTC.

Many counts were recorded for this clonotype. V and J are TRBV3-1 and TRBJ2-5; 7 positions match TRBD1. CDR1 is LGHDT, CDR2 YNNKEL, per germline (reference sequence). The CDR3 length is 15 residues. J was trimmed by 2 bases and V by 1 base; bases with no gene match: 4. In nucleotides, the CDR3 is TGTGCCAGCAGCCAAGTCATGGGACAGCAAGAGACCCAGTACTTC. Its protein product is CASSQVMGQQETQYF.

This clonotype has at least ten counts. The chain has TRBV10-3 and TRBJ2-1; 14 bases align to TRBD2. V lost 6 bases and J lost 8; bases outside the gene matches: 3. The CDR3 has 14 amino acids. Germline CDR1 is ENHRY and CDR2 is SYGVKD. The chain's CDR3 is CAIRTTSGRDEQFF. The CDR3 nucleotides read TGTGCCATCAGGACGACTAGCGGGAGGGATGAGCAGTTCTTC.

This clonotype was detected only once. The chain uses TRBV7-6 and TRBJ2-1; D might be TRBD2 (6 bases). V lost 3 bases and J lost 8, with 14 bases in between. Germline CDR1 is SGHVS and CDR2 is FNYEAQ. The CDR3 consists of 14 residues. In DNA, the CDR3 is TGTGCCAGCAGCTTGGGGGGTGGTAGCGATGAGCAGTTCTTC. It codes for CASSLGGGSDEQFF.

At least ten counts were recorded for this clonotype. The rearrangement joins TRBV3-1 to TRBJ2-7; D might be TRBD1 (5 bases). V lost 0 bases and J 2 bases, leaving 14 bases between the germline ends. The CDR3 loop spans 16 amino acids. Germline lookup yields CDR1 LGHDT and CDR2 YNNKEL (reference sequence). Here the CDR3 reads CASSQEGAPPAYEQYF. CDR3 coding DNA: TGTGCCAGCAGCCAAGAAGGGGCTCCGCCTGCCTACGAGCAGTACTTC.

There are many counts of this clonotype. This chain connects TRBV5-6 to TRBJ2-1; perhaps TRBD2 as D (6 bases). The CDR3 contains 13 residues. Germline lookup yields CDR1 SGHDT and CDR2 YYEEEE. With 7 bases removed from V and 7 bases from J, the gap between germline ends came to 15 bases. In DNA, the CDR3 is TGTGCCAGCTGCCGGGGGACCCTAAATGAGCAGTTCTTC. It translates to CASCRGTLNEQFF.